Listed below are T cell receptor beta chains from one sample, sequenced in a study of OX40 agonist ivuxolimab in advanced cancers. The assay was immunoSEQ multiplex PCR, and TCRdb's table has in-frame clones only and misses some. The repertoire includes about 86,000 clones, about 83% of them detected once, and 1.3% to 1.5% sits in the top ten. Material: CD4+ or CD8+ T cells sorted from blood, obtained in a trial of the OX40 agonist ivuxolimab. The receptor source for this set is an adult with an advanced solid tumor such as melanoma, head and neck, liver or kidney cancer. CDR3s include the opening cysteine and the closing phenylalanine or tryptophan. A D gene is named only where the DNA matches it firmly. The size field is filled for only some rows; it gives once, few, many or a size class.

>TRBV6-1|NA|few|14|TRBJ1-5
TGTGCCAGCAGGATGGACAGAGTAAATCAGCCCCAGCATTTT
CASRMDRVNQPQHF
>TRBV30|NA|NA|12|TRBJ1-5
TGTGCCTGGAGTACCCTAAATCAGCCCCAGCATTTT
CAWSTLNQPQHF
>TRBV5-1|TRBD2|NA|19|TRBJ2-7
TGCGCCAGCAGCTTGGGTGTGGGACTAGCGGGTTCCATCACCTACGAGCAGTACTTC
CASSLGVGLAGSITYEQYF
>TRBV19|TRBD1|NA|16|TRBJ2-5
TGTGCCAGTAGTATAGTGCCCGGGACAGGGGTTGAGACCCAGTACTTC
CASSIVPGTGVETQYF
>TRBV11-3|NA|NA|12|TRBJ2-2
TGTGCCAGCAGCTTAGTCCCTGGGGAGCTGTTTTTT
CASSLVPGELFF
>TRBV7-9|NA|NA|12|TRBJ2-7
TGTGCCAGCCAACGGGATAATGGAGAGCAGTACTTC
CASQRDNGEQYF
>TRBV19|NA|NA|15|TRBJ2-6
TGTGCCAGTAGTGCCACAGGGTATGGGGCCAACGTCCTGACTTTC
CASSATGYGANVLTF
>TRBV5-4|TRBD1|few|14|TRBJ2-7
TGTGCCAGCAGTCCCGGGACAGGGAGGTACGAGCAGTACTTC
CASSPGTGRYEQYF
>TRBV27|TRBD1|NA|17|TRBJ2-1
TGTGCCAGCAGTTCCTTGACAGGGGATAGCTCCTACAATGAGCAGTTCTTC
CASSSLTGDSSYNEQFF
>TRBV15|NA|NA|16|TRBJ1-5
TGTGCCACCAGCAGACCCCCTGGCAGGGACGGTCAGCCCCAGCATTTT
CATSRPPGRDGQPQHF
>TRBV28|NA|NA|13|TRBJ1-3
TGTGCCAGCAGATTATCGGCTGGAAACACCATATATTTT
CASRLSAGNTIYF
>TRBV7-9|NA|NA|16|TRBJ2-2
TGTGCCAGCAGCCCTTACCAAGAATTGGGGACCGGGGAGCTGTTTTTT
CASSPYQELGTGELFF
>TRBV29-1|NA|NA|15|TRBJ2-3
TGCAGCGGTATAACGAGGGGTTTGATCACAGATACGCAGTATTTT
CSGITRGLITDTQYF
>TRBV7-2|NA|NA|14|TRBJ2-7
TGTGCCAGCAGTCGCCAGGACGGTTCCTACGAGCAGTACTTC
CASSRQDGSYEQYF
>TRBV27|TRBD1|NA|15|TRBJ1-1
TGTGCCAGCAGGACAGGGGGCGCGGAGAACACTGAAGCTTTCTTT
CASRTGGAENTEAFF
>TRBV6-5|TRBD2|NA|15|TRBJ2-3
TGTGCCAGCAGTTACTCGCGGGGGGGCCGAGATACGCAGTATTTT
CASSYSRGGRDTQYF
>TRBV7-6|TRBD2|NA|15|TRBJ2-2
TGTGCCAGCAGCCCCAGACTAGCGAATACCGGGGAGCTGTTTTTT
CASSPRLANTGELFF
>TRBV28|NA|NA|15|TRBJ2-5
TGTGCCAGCAGTGGAGTGACGGCGTACCAAGAGACCCAGTACTTC
CASSGVTAYQETQYF
>TRBV23-1|TRBD1|NA|15|TRBJ2-7
TGCGCCAGCAGTCAATCGGGACAGTCTCCGGACGAGCAGTACTTC
CASSQSGQSPDEQYF
>TRBV5-1|TRBD1|few|15|TRBJ1-6
TGCGCCAGCAGCTTGGACGGACAGGGGGCTTCACCCCTCCACTTT
CASSLDGQGASPLHF
>TRBV11-2|NA|NA|16|TRBJ1-4
TGTGCCAGCAGTCCCGGGACCCTCCCCTTCAATGAAAAACTGTTTTTT
CASSPGTLPFNEKLFF
>TRBV19|TRBD2|once|15|TRBJ2-3
TGTGCCAGTACCACTAGCGGGGGGCGCACAGATACGCAGTATTTT
CASTTSGGRTDTQYF
>TRBV10-3|NA|NA|13|TRBJ1-1
TGTGCCATCAACTCTGACAGGAACACTGAAGCTTTCTTT
CAINSDRNTEAFF
>TRBV7-3|NA|NA|14|TRBJ2-3
TGTGCCAGCAGCCTCGGACAGCGCACAGATACGCAGTATTTT
CASSLGQRTDTQYF
>TRBV2|NA|once|16|TRBJ2-3
TGTGCCAGCAGTGTACCCTACTATATCAGCACAGATACGCAGTATTTT
CASSVPYYISTDTQYF
>TRBV2|NA|NA|15|TRBJ1-5
TGTGCCAGCAGTGAAGCGCGCGGCGGAGGGGTTCCCCAGCATTTT
CASSEARGGGVPQHF
>TRBV7-9|NA|NA|16|TRBJ1-6
TGTGCCAGCAGCTCAGGCCGTACCTCCTATAATTCACCCCTCCACTTT
CASSSGRTSYNSPLHF
>TRBV30|NA|NA|12|TRBJ2-3
TGTGCCTGGAGCAGGCCCTCAGATACGCAGTATTTT
CAWSRPSDTQYF
>TRBV7-3|TRBD2|NA|16|TRBJ2-3
TGTGCCAGCAGCTTGGGACTAGCGGCTAGCACAGATACGCAGTATTTT
CASSLGLAASTDTQYF
>TRBV9|TRBD1|NA|16|TRBJ1-6
TGTGCCAGCAGCCCTGATAGACAGGGAGAGGATTCACCCCTCCACTTT
CASSPDRQGEDSPLHF
>TRBV5-4|NA|NA|15|TRBJ2-1
TGTGCCAGCAGCTTGGATGTGGGGGCCGACAATGAGCAGTTCTTC
CASSLDVGADNEQFF
>TRBV7-3|TRBD1|NA|15|TRBJ1-3
TGTGCCAGCAGCCCCACAGGGGGCCTTGGAAACACCATATATTTT
CASSPTGGLGNTIYF
>TRBV5-1|NA|NA|15|TRBJ1-5
TGCGCCAGCAGAACTACCCCCACCGGTGGACAGCCCCAGCATTTT
CASRTTPTGGQPQHF
>TRBV7-2|TRBD2|NA|16|TRBJ2-3
TGTGCCAGCAGCCGTGGGCTAGCGGGTAGCACAGATACGCAGTATTTT
CASSRGLAGSTDTQYF
>TRBV18|NA|NA|12|TRBJ2-7
TGTGCCAGCTCACGGTACAATGGCGAGCAGTACTTC
CASSRYNGEQYF
>TRBV19|TRBD1|few|14|TRBJ1-1
TGTGCCAGTAGCACGGACAGGGTCGGCGCTGAAGCTTTCTTT
CASSTDRVGAEAFF
>TRBV5-1|NA|NA|15|TRBJ2-2
TGCGCCAGCAGCTGGGCCGGGACCCCGACCGGGGAGCTGTTTTTT
CASSWAGTPTGELFF
>TRBV7-2|NA|NA|14|TRBJ2-1
TGTGCCAGCAGCAACCTAGGGGGATACAATGAGCAGTTCTTC
CASSNLGGYNEQFF
>TRBV15|NA|once|15|TRBJ2-6
TGTGCCACCAGCAGAGGGGGGAGTGGGGCCAACGTCCTGACTTTC
CATSRGGSGANVLTF
>TRBV29-1|NA|NA|13|TRBJ1-5
TGCAGCGTTGAGGTGAATAGCAATCAGCCCCAGCATTTT
CSVEVNSNQPQHF
>TRBV27|NA|NA|15|TRBJ2-2
TGTGCCAGCAGAACGAGGGACGGCCCGACCGGGGAGCTGTTTTTT
CASRTRDGPTGELFF
>TRBV28|NA|NA|11|TRBJ2-3
TGTGCCAGCAGCCTCCGAGATACGCAGTATTTT
CASSLRDTQYF
>TRBV28|NA|NA|15|TRBJ1-3
TGTGCCAGCAGTGGGGGAGTAATGTCTGGAAACACCATATATTTT
CASSGGVMSGNTIYF
>TRBV10-3|NA|once|13|TRBJ2-2
TGTGCCATCAGTGAGTTAGACACCGGGGAGCTGTTTTTT
CAISELDTGELFF
>TRBV21-1|NA|NA|15|TRBJ1-2
TGTGCCAGCAGCAAAGCTTCAGGGCCGGACTATGGCTACACCTTC
CASSKASGPDYGYTF
>TRBV6-5|TRBD1|NA|13|TRBJ1-2
TGTGCCAGCAGTTACGGGCAGGGGGTCGGCTACACCTTC
CASSYGQGVGYTF
>TRBV23-1|TRBD2|NA|12|TRBJ2-5
TGCGCCTGGCCCCAGCGGGAGGAGACCCAGTACTTC
CAWPQREETQYF
>TRBV4-1|NA|NA|15|TRBJ2-4
TGCGCCAGCAGCCAAGATGGGGCCGGAGGAAACATTCAGTACTTC
CASSQDGAGGNIQYF
>TRBV4-3|NA|NA|15|TRBJ1-5
TGCGCCAGCAGCCAAGATCGTGGAGGGGATCAGCCCCAGCATTTT
CASSQDRGGDQPQHF
>TRBV29-1|NA|NA|13|TRBJ1-4
TGCAGCGTTGGGTATGGACAAAATGAAAAACTGTTTTTT
CSVGYGQNEKLFF
>TRBV9|NA|NA|14|TRBJ2-2
TGTGCCTCTGGAGGGTCCGCGAACACCGGGGAGCTGTTTTTT
CASGGSANTGELFF
>TRBV4-3|NA|NA|18|TRBJ2-7
TGCGCCAGCAGCCTTACTAGGACCGGACCGGGGTGGTCCTACGAGCAGTACTTC
CASSLTRTGPGWSYEQYF
>TRBV28|TRBD2|NA|15|TRBJ2-5
TGTGCCAGCAGTCCAAGCGGGAGGTACCAAGAGACCCAGTACTTC
CASSPSGRYQETQYF
>TRBV28|TRBD1|NA|12|TRBJ1-5
TGTGCCAGTCAGGGGGCGAGCCAGCCCCAGCATTTT
CASQGASQPQHF
>TRBV6-5|NA|NA|15|TRBJ1-5
TGTGCCAGTACTCGGGGAGGGGATGTTGGACAGCCCCAGCATTTT
CASTRGGDVGQPQHF